A selection of T cell receptor beta chains follows, all from one sample in a study of cytomegalovirus exposure and HLA in healthy donors. The repertoire was sequenced with immunoSEQ multiplex PCR; TCRdb's copy has only in-frame clones and lacks some. Of 150,000 to 180,000 clones listed, about four fifths are singletons. Specimen: PBMCs. Receptors were obtained from a man under 40 in good health and CMV-seropositive. Each CDR3 is given with its conserved first and last residue. The D gene is left open where the match is weak. Size values are once, few and many counts, or a class for expanded clones, and some rows have none.

j_call clone_size v_call d_call cdr3_length cdr3_aa cdr3_nt
TRBJ1-2 few TRBV30 . 11 CAWNIGGGYTF TGTGCCTGGAACATCGGCGGTGGCTACACCTTC
TRBJ1-1 . TRBV28 . 14 CASRMGGLNTEAFF TGTGCCAGCAGAATGGGGGGACTGAACACTGAAGCTTTCTTT
TRBJ2-2 . TRBV11-1 . 15 CASTHSSGGTGELFF TGTGCCAGCACCCACTCCTCAGGGGGGACCGGGGAGCTGTTTTTT
TRBJ2-2 . TRBV7-8 . 15 CASSLAGGNTGELFF TGTGCCAGCAGCTTAGCGGGAGGGAACACCGGGGAGCTGTTTTTT
TRBJ1-1 . TRBV2 TRBD1 14 CASSGDRAGSGAFF TGTGCCAGCAGTGGAGACAGGGCAGGGTCCGGAGCTTTCTTT
TRBJ1-1 . TRBV6-1 . 13 CASSDPQRTEAFF TGTGCCAGCAGTGACCCACAGCGGACTGAAGCTTTCTTT
TRBJ2-5 . TRBV29-1 TRBD2 17 CSVARTSGGPSGETQYF TGCAGCGTTGCACGGACTAGCGGGGGGCCTTCAGGAGAGACCCAGTACTTC
TRBJ2-1 . TRBV5-4 TRBD2 15 CASSPLAGGNNEQFF TGTGCCAGCAGCCCTTTAGCGGGGGGGAACAATGAGCAGTTCTTC
TRBJ2-2 . TRBV4-2 . 15 CASSQDPGATGELFF TGTGCCAGCAGCCAAGATCCAGGGGCAACCGGGGAGCTGTTTTTT
TRBJ2-3 . TRBV6-5 TRBD2 15 CASSRLAGLTDTQYF TGTGCCAGCAGTAGACTAGCGGGGCTCACAGATACGCAGTATTTT
TRBJ1-4 . TRBV6-5 . 13 CASSFRYGEKLFF TGTGCCAGCAGTTTTCGGTATGGTGAAAAACTGTTTTTT
TRBJ1-1 . TRBV7-9 . 13 CASSSQGLTEAFF TGTGCCAGCAGCTCTCAGGGGCTCACTGAAGCTTTCTTT
TRBJ2-7 few TRBV9 . 16 CASSVAPNLATVEQYF TGTGCCAGCAGCGTAGCCCCCAACCTAGCTACGGTCGAGCAGTACTTC
TRBJ1-1 . TRBV5-4 . 12 CASSLAGGRAFF TGTGCCAGCAGCTTGGCCGGGGGAAGAGCTTTCTTT
TRBJ2-5 . TRBV9 TRBD1 15 CASSMTTGATETQYF TGTGCCAGCAGCATGACGACAGGGGCGACAGAGACCCAGTACTTC
TRBJ2-2 . TRBV4-2 TRBD2 19 CASSQEVPSGRSGTGELFF TGTGCCAGCAGCCAAGAGGTCCCTAGCGGGAGAAGTGGCACCGGGGAGCTGTTTTTT
TRBJ2-7 . TRBV7-9 . 14 CASSPPGSPFNWYF TGTGCCAGCAGCCCTCCGGGATCCCCCTTCAATTGGTACTTC
TRBJ1-2 . TRBV19 . 16 CASSAGVRRFNYGYTF TGTGCCAGTAGTGCGGGGGTCAGACGATTTAACTATGGCTACACCTTC
TRBJ1-3 . TRBV9 . 14 CASSVGADGNTIYF TGTGCCAGCAGCGTAGGGGCCGATGGAAACACCATATATTTT
TRBJ2-1 once TRBV14 . 13 CASSLTDLNEQFF TGTGCCAGCAGCCTCACGGACTTGAATGAGCAGTTCTTC
TRBJ2-2 . TRBV5-1 . 15 CASSLAQTNTGELFF TGCGCCAGCAGCTTGGCACAGACGAACACCGGGGAGCTGTTTTTT
TRBJ2-2 . TRBV4-1 . 15 CASRSRGTNTGELFF TGCGCCAGCAGGTCCCGCGGGACGAACACCGGGGAGCTGTTTTTT
TRBJ2-7 few TRBV11-2 TRBD2 17 CASSPPGLAMPLYEQYF TGTGCCAGCAGCCCCCCCGGACTAGCGATGCCACTCTACGAGCAGTACTTC
TRBJ2-7 . TRBV28 . 13 CASSFADRYEQYF TGTGCCAGCAGTTTTGCGGATAGGTACGAGCAGTACTTC
TRBJ1-5 . TRBV19 . 14 CASTSGAIDQPQHF TGTGCCAGTACCTCCGGTGCGATTGATCAGCCCCAGCATTTT
TRBJ2-7 many TRBV5-4 TRBD2 16 CASSTGTSGGKYEQYF TGTGCCAGCAGTACCGGGACTAGCGGGGGGAAATACGAGCAGTACTTC
TRBJ1-1 few TRBV5-1 . 17 CASSLEVLGKGLTEAFF TGCGCCAGCAGCTTGGAGGTTTTGGGGAAGGGACTAACTGAAGCTTTCTTT
TRBJ1-5 once TRBV5-4 TRBD1 14 CASSSGGSNQPQHF TGTGCCAGCAGCTCAGGGGGTAGCAATCAGCCCCAGCATTTT